Listed below are T cell receptor beta chains from one sample, sequenced in a study of cytomegalovirus exposure and HLA in healthy donors. TCRdb's table, derived via immunoSEQ multiplex PCR, lists solely in-frame clones and lacks some. The sample consists of 150,000 to 200,000 clones, roughly 87% of them appearing once. The source material was PBMCs. All receptors derive from a man in his forties or fifties in good health and CMV-seropositive. CDR3s leave out the opening cysteine and the closing phenylalanine or tryptophan. Fields, in order: V gene, clone size, CDR3 length, CDR3 protein. Where a row states a size, it is once, few, many or the class of an expanded clone; other rows omit it.

TRBV25-1	NA	11	ASTPPYTDTQY
TRBV6-5	once	14	ASSYSGRGGYNEQF
TRBV29-1	NA	10	SASELTDTQY
TRBV4-1	NA	14	ASSQVRGTGTTEAF
TRBV6-1	NA	11	ASSEVTLYEQY
TRBV15	NA	13	ATSMPMAGQETQY
TRBV19	NA	14	ASVSDRGLPRAEAF
TRBV13	NA	14	ASSLWTSGGAGELF
TRBV15	NA	13	ATSRDSQGSYEQY
TRBV9	NA	12	ASSVGQGADEQY
TRBV9	NA	13	ASSVEGGSTDTQY
TRBV6-5	NA	12	ASSSIDRGLEAF
TRBV25-1	NA	14	ASSELRTGMTGELF
TRBV27	NA	14	ASSPHRDRDLDGYT
TRBV5-4	NA	15	ASSLVPSGEVQETQY
TRBV15	NA	15	ATSRDRDRLVTGELF
TRBV5-1	NA	13	ASSLREGVNYGYT
TRBV6-5	NA	12	ASSQTGGGQPQH
TRBV2	NA	13	ASKGQGRANEKLF
TRBV27	NA	13	ASSPTGQVDQPQH
TRBV10-1	once	13	ASSGGTGSGNEQF
TRBV30	NA	11	AWSGSSYNEQF
TRBV28	NA	11	ASRGQGRDEQY
TRBV6-1	once	8	AIGGYIQY
TRBV9	NA	11	ASSVDLGGGYT
TRBV6-1	NA	10	ASSASVYEQY
TRBV5-1	NA	13	ASSLTSVSYNEQF
TRBV6-5	NA	13	ASSYSDRGSETQY
TRBV4-2	NA	13	ASSQQAGVRTEAF
TRBV28	NA	15	ASSFPTYRGSSYEQY
TRBV5-4	NA	11	ASSVRARTEAF
TRBV29-1	NA	13	SVEGGLAGFNEQF
TRBV6-4	few	14	ASSETQQGITGELF
TRBV19	NA	15	ASQGQRDLGWGNEQF
TRBV5-1	NA	13	ASSPNAAGNTEAF
TRBV10-3	NA	10	AIRNQSNEQF
TRBV2	once	16	ASSHPGTAERGANVLT